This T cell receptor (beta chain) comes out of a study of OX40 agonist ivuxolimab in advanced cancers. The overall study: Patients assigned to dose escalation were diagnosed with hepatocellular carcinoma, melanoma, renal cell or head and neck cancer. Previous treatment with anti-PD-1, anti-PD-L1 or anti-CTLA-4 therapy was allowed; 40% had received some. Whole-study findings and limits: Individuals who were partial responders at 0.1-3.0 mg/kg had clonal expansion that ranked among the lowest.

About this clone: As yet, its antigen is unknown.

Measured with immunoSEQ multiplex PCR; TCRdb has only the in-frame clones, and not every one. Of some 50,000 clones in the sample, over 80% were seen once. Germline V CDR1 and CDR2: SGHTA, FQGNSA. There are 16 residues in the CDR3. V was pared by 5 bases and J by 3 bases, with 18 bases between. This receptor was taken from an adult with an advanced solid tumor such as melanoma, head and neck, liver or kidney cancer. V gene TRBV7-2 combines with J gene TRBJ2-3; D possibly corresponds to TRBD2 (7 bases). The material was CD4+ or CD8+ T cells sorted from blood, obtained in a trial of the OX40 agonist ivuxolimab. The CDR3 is CASSPKGGARTDTQYF. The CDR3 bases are TGTGCCAGCAGCCCTAAGGGGGGGGCTAGGACAGATACGCAGTATTTT.